This T cell receptor beta chain was identified during a study of human T cells and chemical hapten exposure. This CDR3 contains 12 residues. From germline, CDR1 is SQVTM and CDR2 ANQGSEA. V was shortened by 4 bases and J by 8 bases, with 11 bases between the two germline ends. In the library, unique molecular identifiers were attached to individual cDNA molecules. Using its own MiXCR run on the RACE reads, TCRdb lists one record per CDR3 protein. This table holds some 120,000 distinct CDR3 sequences, around 10% found once. This clonotype was counted ten times or more. Time point indicated: patch test 1, 2 weeks after DPC sensitization. Treatment of the sample: therapeutic diphenylcyclopropenone sensitization with weekly scalp DPC.

The chain is built from TRBV29-1 and TRBJ1-4; no reliable D call. The receptor's source is a woman in her 50s with alopecia areata. Some clones in this sample may be carry-over from other donors' samples. Here the sequenced sample was whole blood, taken in connection with sensitization to the hapten diphenylcyclopropenone (DPC). The CDR3 loop reads CSVGMGREKLFF. The CDR3 DNA reads as TGCAGCGTTGGAATGGGGAGAGAAAAACTGTTTTTT.